This is a list of T cell receptor beta chains from one sample in a study of T-cell reconstitution after alpha-beta-depleted transplantation in children. MiXCR was run by TCRdb on the PCR reads, yielding one entry per CDR3 protein. The top ten hold approximately 6% of the sample, which has 200,000 or so distinct CDR3 sequences, under 8.5% seen once. The specimen was PBMCs, collected before TCRalphabeta/CD19-depleted stem cell transplant. These receptors all come from a boy between 2 and 10 years old with acute lymphoblastic leukemia, due to receive a stem cell transplant. CDR3s leave out the opening cysteine and the closing phenylalanine or tryptophan. The order of the fields is V gene, J gene, CDR3 protein.

>TRBV7-2|TRBJ2-5
ASSLEPGQTQY
>TRBV7-8|TRBJ2-1
ASTTTGPLNEQF
>TRBV20-1|TRBJ2-1
SAQHTYNEQF
>TRBV12-3/TRBV12-4|TRBJ2-5
ASRPGQVQETQY
>TRBV29-1|TRBJ2-5
SAEPTGKGTQY
>TRBV11-2|TRBJ2-1
ASSPTGVSYNEQF
>TRBV27|TRBJ1-5
ASSPRQKWQPQH
>TRBV12-3/TRBV12-4|TRBJ2-3
ASSLASGTRSTDTQY
>TRBV28|TRBJ1-4
ASSLSSQGRKKLF
>TRBV5-1|TRBJ2-1
ASSSRGQGDRSSYNEQF
>TRBV12-3/TRBV12-4|TRBJ2-1
ASILNNEQF
>TRBV4-3|TRBJ1-5
ASSHTTDRPQH
>TRBV24-1|TRBJ2-2
ATSDSLEGTLRTGELF
>TRBV11-2|TRBJ2-7
ASSFKKGEQY
>TRBV12-3/TRBV12-4|TRBJ2-3
ASSLGSVVKRDTSTDTQY
>TRBV3-1|TRBJ2-2
ASSQDRKAGGPNTGELF